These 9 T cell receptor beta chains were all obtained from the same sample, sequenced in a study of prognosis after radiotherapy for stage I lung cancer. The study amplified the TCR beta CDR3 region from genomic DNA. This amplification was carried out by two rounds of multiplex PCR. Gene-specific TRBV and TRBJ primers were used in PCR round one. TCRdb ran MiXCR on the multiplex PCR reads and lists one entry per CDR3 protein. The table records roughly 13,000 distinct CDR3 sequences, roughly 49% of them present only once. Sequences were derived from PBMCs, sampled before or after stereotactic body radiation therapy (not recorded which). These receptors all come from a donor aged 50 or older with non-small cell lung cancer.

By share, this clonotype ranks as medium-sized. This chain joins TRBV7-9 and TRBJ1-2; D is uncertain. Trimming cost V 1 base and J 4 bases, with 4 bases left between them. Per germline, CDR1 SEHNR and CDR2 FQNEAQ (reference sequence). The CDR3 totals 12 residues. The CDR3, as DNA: TGTGCCAGCAGCTTAGACTTCTATGGCTACACCTTC. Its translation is CASSLDFYGYTF.

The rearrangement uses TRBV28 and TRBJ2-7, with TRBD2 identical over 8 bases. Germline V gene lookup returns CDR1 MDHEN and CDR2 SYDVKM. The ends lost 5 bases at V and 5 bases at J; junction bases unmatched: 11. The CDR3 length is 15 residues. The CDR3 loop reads CASSPPGGPRNEQYF. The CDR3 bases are TGTGCCAGCAGTCCCCCGGGAGGGCCGAGGAACGAGCAGTACTTC.

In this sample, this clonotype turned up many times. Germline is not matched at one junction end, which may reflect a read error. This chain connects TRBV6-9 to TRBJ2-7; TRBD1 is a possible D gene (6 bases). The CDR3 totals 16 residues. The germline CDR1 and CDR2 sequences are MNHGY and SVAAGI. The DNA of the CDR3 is TGCGCCAGCAGTTACTTCCACTCGGGACACCTCTACGAGCAGTACTTC. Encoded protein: CASSYFHSGHLYEQYF.

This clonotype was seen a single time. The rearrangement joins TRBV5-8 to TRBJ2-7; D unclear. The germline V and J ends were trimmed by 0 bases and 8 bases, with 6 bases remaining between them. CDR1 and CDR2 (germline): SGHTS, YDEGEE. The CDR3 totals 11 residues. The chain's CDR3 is CASSLEVQQYF. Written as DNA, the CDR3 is TGTGCCAGCAGCTTGGAGGTCCAGCAGTACTTC.

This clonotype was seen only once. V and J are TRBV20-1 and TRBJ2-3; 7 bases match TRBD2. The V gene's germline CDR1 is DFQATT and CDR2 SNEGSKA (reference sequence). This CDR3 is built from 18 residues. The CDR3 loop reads CIAEHGGSRWAITDTQYF. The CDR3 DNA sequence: TGCATTGCCGAACACGGGGGGTCCAGGTGGGCTATCACAGATACGCAGTATTTT.

In nucleotides, the CDR3 is TGCAGAACCACAGGGGTAGGCACTGAAGCTTTCTTT. Its protein product is CRTTGVGTEAFF. V usage is TRBV20-1 and J usage is TRBJ1-1, with TRBD1 matching 7 bases. Germline V gene data show CDR1 as DFQATT and CDR2 as SNEGSKA (reference sequence). This CDR3 contains 12 residues.

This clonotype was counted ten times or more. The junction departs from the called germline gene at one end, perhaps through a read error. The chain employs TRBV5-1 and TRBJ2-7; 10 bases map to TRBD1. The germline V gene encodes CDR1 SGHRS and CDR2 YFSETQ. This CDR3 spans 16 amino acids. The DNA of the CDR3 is TGTGCCAGCAGCCCCCCTGACAGGGGGCCAGCCTACGAGCAGTACTTC. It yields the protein CASSPPDRGPAYEQYF. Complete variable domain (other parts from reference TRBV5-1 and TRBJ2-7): KAGVTQTPRYLIKTRGQQVTLSCSPISGHRSVSWYQQTPGQGLQFLFEYFSETQRNKGNFPGRFSGRQFSNSRSEMNVSTLELGDSALYLCASSPPDRGPAYEQYFGPGTRLTVT.

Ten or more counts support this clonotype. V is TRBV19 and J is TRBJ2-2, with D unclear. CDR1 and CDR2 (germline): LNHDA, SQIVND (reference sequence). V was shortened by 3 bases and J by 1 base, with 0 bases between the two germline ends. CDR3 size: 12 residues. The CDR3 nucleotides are TGTGCCAGTAGTATGAACACCGGGGAGCTGTTTTTT. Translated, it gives CASSMNTGELFF.

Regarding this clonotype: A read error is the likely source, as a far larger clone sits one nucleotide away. CDR3 in amino acids: CASSDSSLGLAGGRETQYF. The CDR3 nucleotides read TGTGCCAGCAGTGACTCCTCCCTGGGACTAGCGGGAGGGCGAGAGACCCAGTACTTC. The chain carries TRBV6-1 and TRBJ2-5; 16 bases line up with TRBD2. The V gene end was trimmed by 3 bases and the J gene end by 4 bases; junction bases not matched to a gene: 11. The CDR3 length is 19 residues. Germline values: CDR1 MNHNS, CDR2 SASEGT.